A selection of T cell receptor beta chains follows, all from one sample in a study of OX40 agonist ivuxolimab in advanced cancers. Libraries were prepared by immunoSEQ multiplex PCR; TCRdb keeps only in-frame clonotypes and omits some of them. The sample records around 79,000 clones, almost 85% being singletons. Sequences were derived from CD4+ or CD8+ T cells sorted from blood, sampled in a trial of the OX40 agonist ivuxolimab. These receptors came from an adult with an advanced solid tumor such as melanoma, head and neck, liver or kidney cancer. Each CDR3 is given with its conserved first and last residue. The D gene is left open where the match is weak.

length	V	D	J	CDR3
13	TRBV9	NA	TRBJ2-3	CASSRDVGDTQYF
17	TRBV10-1	NA	TRBJ1-1	CASRPRENGEMNTEAFF
17	TRBV10-2	NA	TRBJ2-3	CASSEGDRFASTDTQYF
13	TRBV6-6	TRBD1	TRBJ2-7	CAAKGQGIYEQYF
13	TRBV5-1	NA	TRBJ2-1	CASSSGGRSAQFF
16	TRBV10-3	TRBD1	TRBJ1-1	CAISGGTGQFHTEAFF
13	TRBV7-3	NA	TRBJ2-1	CASSEQAPDEQFF
15	TRBV29-1	TRBD1	TRBJ1-1	CSASDRGLGDTEAFF
16	TRBV4-3	TRBD1	TRBJ1-2	CASSQTTGGAINGYTF
14	TRBV6-5	NA	TRBJ2-2	CASSYSTGAGELFF
15	TRBV18	TRBD1	TRBJ1-2	CASSRGQGENYGYTF
15	TRBV5-1	TRBD2	TRBJ2-3	CASSLRTSGGDTQYF
14	TRBV5-8	NA	TRBJ1-3	CASSDWSSGNTIYF
18	TRBV5-4	TRBD1	TRBJ1-1	CASSLEGAAHWRNTEAFF
13	TRBV6-6	NA	TRBJ2-7	CASSYSTDNEQYF
15	TRBV5-1	NA	TRBJ2-2	CASSFSSSNTGELFF
13	TRBV27	NA	TRBJ1-1	CASSLNRVAEAFF
15	TRBV25-1	TRBD1	TRBJ2-1	CASRRGGPSYNEQFF
15	TRBV27	TRBD1	TRBJ1-2	CASIARDRGGYGYTF
13	TRBV6-5	NA	TRBJ1-6	CASSWTTNSPLHF
13	TRBV30	NA	TRBJ2-3	CAWMISGTDTQYF
14	TRBV11-2	NA	TRBJ2-1	CASSLGGTGNEQFF
13	TRBV6-5	TRBD1	TRBJ1-3	CASSRQGDDTIYF
14	TRBV2	NA	TRBJ1-5	CASSRQAPGQPQHF
14	TRBV6-1	TRBD1	TRBJ2-1	CASRVGTAQNEQFF
16	TRBV9	TRBD1	TRBJ2-7	CASSVDTGTVVGEQYF
15	TRBV2	TRBD1	TRBJ1-3	CASSGQGFSGNTIYF
16	TRBV5-6	TRBD1	TRBJ1-2	CASSLAPTGDNYGYTF
16	TRBV9	NA	TRBJ1-4	CASSDPLGAVGEKLFF
13	TRBV13	NA	TRBJ1-5	CASSLGENQPQHF
12	TRBV2	NA	TRBJ1-2	CASSPGGYGYTF
12	TRBV6-5	NA	TRBJ2-2	CASSFRGGELFF
16	TRBV9	TRBD1	TRBJ2-3	CASSVGQGIITDTQYF
17	TRBV7-6	NA	TRBJ1-1	CASSLAPPTEMNTEAFF
13	TRBV7-2	NA	TRBJ2-7	CASSSGLTYEQYF
18	TRBV9	TRBD2	TRBJ2-3	CASSVALAGGHSTDTQYF
16	TRBV5-1	TRBD1	TRBJ2-1	CASSLEHRGLWYEQFF
15	TRBV5-8	TRBD1	TRBJ1-5	CASSLGQGGSQPQHF
15	TRBV7-9	NA	TRBJ1-5	CASSLAGGSSQPQHF
14	TRBV9	TRBD1	TRBJ1-4	CASSAGQGAEKLFF
14	TRBV7-2	NA	TRBJ1-4	CASSLDGGREKLFF
14	TRBV5-1	NA	TRBJ1-5	CASSVGEINQPQHF
15	TRBV5-8	NA	TRBJ2-6	CASSLGNSGANVLTF
15	TRBV6-5	TRBD1	NA	CASRRSDRGSYEQYF
14	TRBV7-2	NA	TRBJ1-4	CASSLGGLGEKLFF
13	TRBV2	NA	TRBJ1-4	CASSFNPFEKLFF
14	TRBV18	TRBD1	TRBJ1-2	CASSSDRGRGGYTF
13	TRBV6-5	NA	TRBJ1-1	CASSYGGSLGAFF
18	TRBV15	TRBD2	TRBJ2-3	CATSRDLSASGGPDTQYF
13	TRBV4-2	NA	TRBJ1-3	CASSQNSGNTIYF
16	TRBV5-6	NA	TRBJ2-7	CASSPYKGGRFYEQYF
15	TRBV2	NA	TRBJ2-3	CASSRTEGETDTQYF
15	TRBV11-2	NA	TRBJ2-3	CASSLQATHTDTQYF